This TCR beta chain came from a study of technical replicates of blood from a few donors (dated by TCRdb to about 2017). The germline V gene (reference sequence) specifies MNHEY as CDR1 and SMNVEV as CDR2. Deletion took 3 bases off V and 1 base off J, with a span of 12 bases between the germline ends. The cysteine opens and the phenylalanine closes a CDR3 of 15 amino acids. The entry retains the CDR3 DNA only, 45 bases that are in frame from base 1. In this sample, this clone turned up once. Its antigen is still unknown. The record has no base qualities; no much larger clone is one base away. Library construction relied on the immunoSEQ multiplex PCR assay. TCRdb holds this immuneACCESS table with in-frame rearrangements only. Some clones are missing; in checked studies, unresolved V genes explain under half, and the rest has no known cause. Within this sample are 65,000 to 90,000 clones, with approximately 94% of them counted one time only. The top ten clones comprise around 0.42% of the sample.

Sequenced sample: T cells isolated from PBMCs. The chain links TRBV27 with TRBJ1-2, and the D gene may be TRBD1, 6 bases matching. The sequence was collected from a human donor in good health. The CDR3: CASSLDRANNYGYTF. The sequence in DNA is TGTGCCAGCAGTTTGGACAGAGCGAATAACTATGGCTACACCTTC.